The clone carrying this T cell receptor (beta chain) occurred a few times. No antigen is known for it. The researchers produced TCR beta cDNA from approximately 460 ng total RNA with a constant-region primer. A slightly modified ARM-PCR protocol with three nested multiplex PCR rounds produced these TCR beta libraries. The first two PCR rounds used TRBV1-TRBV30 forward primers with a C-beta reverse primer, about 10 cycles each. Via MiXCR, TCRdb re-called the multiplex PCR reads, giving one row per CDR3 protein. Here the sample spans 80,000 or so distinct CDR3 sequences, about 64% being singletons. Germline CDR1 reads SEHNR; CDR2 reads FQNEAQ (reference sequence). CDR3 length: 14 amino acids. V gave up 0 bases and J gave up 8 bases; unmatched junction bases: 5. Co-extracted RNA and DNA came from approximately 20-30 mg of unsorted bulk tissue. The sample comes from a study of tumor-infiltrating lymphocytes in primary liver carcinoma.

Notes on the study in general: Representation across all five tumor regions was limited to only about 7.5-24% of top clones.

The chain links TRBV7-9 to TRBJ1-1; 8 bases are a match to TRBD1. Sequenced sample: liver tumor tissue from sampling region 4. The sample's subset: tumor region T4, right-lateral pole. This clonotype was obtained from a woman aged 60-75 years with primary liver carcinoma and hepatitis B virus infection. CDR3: CASSLAGQGSEAFF. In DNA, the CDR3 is TGTGCCAGCAGCTTAGCCGGACAGGGCTCCGAAGCTTTCTTT.